This TCR beta chain derives from a study of T cells in Graves' hyperthyroidism and ophthalmopathy. The CDR3 consists of 13 residues. Germline V gene data show CDR1 as MNHNY and CDR2 as SVGAGI (reference sequence). V lost 2 bases and J lost 3, with 8 bases in between. Amplified TCR beta CDR3 regions derived from RNA transcripts. An initial round of RT-PCR targeting the TCR CDR3 relied on the HTBI primer set. TCRdb analysed the multiplex PCR reads with MiXCR anew, one entry per CDR3 protein. The repertoire has a few hundred thousand distinct CDR3 sequences, roughly 50% of them found once; the top ten carry around 7.7%. Points on this clonotype: This may be a read error, as it is one base from a much larger clone. Here the CDR3 omits its conserved ending phenylalanine or tryptophan, so a read error is the likely source.

This chain links TRBV6-6 with TRBJ2-7; D is perhaps TRBD2 (5 bases). The sequencing sample was made of peripheral blood or thyroid tissue (not recorded which). The clonotype comes from a woman between 18 and 30 years old with Graves' hyperthyroidism. CDR3 coding DNA: TGTGCCAGCAGTTACCTAGCAGGCTACGAGCAGTACCTC. It translates to CASSYLAGYEQYL.